This TCR beta chain was sequenced for a study of neurological immune-mediated disorders. Whole-study results and caveats: Whereas HTLV-1-associated myelopathy showed the most TCR clonal expansion, multiple sclerosis showed the least, with levels below those of healthy controls.

Synthesis of cDNA was carried out by template-switch 5'RACE. The reaction used 10-nucleotide random UMIs. The yield of each sequencing run was over 170 million TCR-beta sequences from 15-18 subjects. Each CDR3 protein is one row after TCRdb ran MiXCR on the 5' RACE reads. The repertoire consists of tens of thousands of distinct CDR3 sequences, with approximately 7% occurring once and the leading ten covering approximately 4.8%. The germline V gene has CDR1 SQVTM and CDR2 ANQGSEA. V lost 4 bases, J lost 6 bases, and 17 bases lay in between. The CDR3 length is 14 residues. About this clonotype: The antigen remains undetermined.

The unsorted libraries had their origin in 2 million PBMCs stored at -80 C. The clonotype was recovered from a woman between 40 and 50 years old in good health. The V call is TRBV29-1, the J call TRBJ2-3; a weak D match, TRBD1 (6 bases). Sequencing used PBMCs. The CDR3 DNA follows: TGCAGCGTTGTCGCCAGGGGAAGTGGGGATACGCAGTATTTT. Encoded protein: CSVVARGSGDTQYF.